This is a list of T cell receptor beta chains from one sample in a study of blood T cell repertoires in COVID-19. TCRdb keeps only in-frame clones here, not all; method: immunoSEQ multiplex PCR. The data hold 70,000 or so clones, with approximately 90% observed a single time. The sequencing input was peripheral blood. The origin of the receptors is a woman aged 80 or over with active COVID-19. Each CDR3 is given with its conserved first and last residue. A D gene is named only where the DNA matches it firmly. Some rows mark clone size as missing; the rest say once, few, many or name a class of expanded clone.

CASRKQGPGSYNSPLHF	TGTGCCAGCAGGAAACAGGGACCAGGCTCCTATAATTCACCCCTCCACTTT	-	-	TRBJ1-6	TRBV2
CASSLWRESGELFF	TGCGCCAGCAGCTTGTGGCGGGAATCCGGGGAGCTGTTTTTT	-	-	TRBJ2-2	TRBV5-1
CASSVDLLGNEQFF	TGTGCCAGCAGCGTAGATCTACTAGGAAATGAGCAGTTCTTC	-	-	TRBJ2-1	TRBV9
CSVEGTRRDIQYF	TGCAGCGTGGAAGGGACTAGAAGGGATATTCAGTACTTC	TRBD2	-	TRBJ2-4	TRBV29-1
CASSLGQSTDTQYF	TGTGCCAGCAGTCTGGGACAAAGCACAGATACGCAGTATTTT	-	-	TRBJ2-3	TRBV6-2/TRBV6-3
CASSQDGTSGKTGELFF	TGTGCCAGCAGCCAAGACGGAACTAGCGGAAAAACCGGGGAGCTGTTTTTT	TRBD2	-	TRBJ2-2	TRBV4-2
CASSLGPTLNTEAFF	TGTGCCAGCAGTTTGGGGCCGACCCTGAACACTGAAGCTTTCTTT	-	once	TRBJ1-1	TRBV27
CASAGSLGYGYTF	TGCGCCAGCGCAGGGTCCCTAGGCTATGGCTACACCTTC	-	-	TRBJ1-2	TRBV5-1
CASSYGMGREAFF	TGCGCCAGCAGCTACGGGATGGGCAGAGAAGCTTTCTTT	-	-	TRBJ1-1	TRBV5-1
CASSVLGGGVSGELFF	TGTGCCAGCAGCGTACTAGGGGGTGGCGTTAGCGGGGAGCTGTTTTTT	-	-	TRBJ2-2	TRBV9
CASSLRLQPHEQYF	TGTGCCAGCAGCCTCCGACTGCAGCCCCACGAGCAGTACTTC	-	-	TRBJ2-7	TRBV11-2
CASSYSGGQGYSPLHF	TGTGCCAGCAGTTACTCGGGGGGACAGGGGTATTCACCCCTCCACTTT	TRBD1	once	TRBJ1-6	TRBV6-6
CASRVTGGNNSPLHF	TGTGCCAGCCGCGTGACAGGGGGGAATAATTCACCCCTCCACTTT	TRBD1	once	TRBJ1-6	TRBV27
CASSTLTGVYEQYF	TGTGCCAGTAGTACGCTAACAGGAGTCTACGAGCAGTACTTC	-	many	TRBJ2-7	TRBV19
CAISDRGGQNTDTQYF	TGTGCCATCAGTGATCGGGGGGGACAGAACACAGATACGCAGTATTTT	-	-	TRBJ2-3	TRBV10-3
CASSPDQGFYEQYF	TGTGCCAGTAGCCCGGATCAGGGGTTTTACGAGCAGTACTTC	-	once	TRBJ2-7	TRBV19
CASSPGLGRAGQRAYTGELFF	TGCGCCAGCAGCCCAGGGTTGGGTCGCGCCGGACAGAGGGCTTACACCGGGGAGCTGTTTTTT	-	once	TRBJ2-2	TRBV4-3
CAWRAWGRSYEQYF	TGTGCCTGGAGGGCCTGGGGGCGTTCCTACGAGCAGTACTTC	-	-	TRBJ2-7	TRBV30
CASTGTANYGYTF	TGTGCCAGCACCGGGACAGCGAACTATGGCTACACCTTC	TRBD1	-	TRBJ1-2	TRBV6-5
CASSLTSAGTYEQYF	TGTGCCAGCAGCTTAACATCAGCGGGGACCTACGAGCAGTACTTC	TRBD2	-	TRBJ2-7	TRBV7-2
CASSFTAGNEQFF	TGTGCCAGCAGTTTTACAGCTGGCAATGAGCAGTTCTTC	-	-	TRBJ2-1	TRBV12-3/TRBV12-4
CASSQDLASTDTQYF	TGCGCCAGCAGCCAGGACCTAGCGTCCACAGATACGCAGTATTTT	-	-	TRBJ2-3	TRBV4-3
CASSLLGLAGGQRGNEQFF	TGTGCCAGCAGTTTACTGGGGCTAGCGGGAGGACAACGTGGCAATGAGCAGTTCTTC	TRBD2	-	TRBJ2-1	TRBV27
CASIGTGTFTYEQYF	TGTGCCAGCATCGGGACAGGGACCTTTACCTACGAGCAGTACTTC	TRBD1	-	TRBJ2-7	TRBV4-2
CASSLFGTGDGETQYF	TGTGCCAGCAGCCTATTCGGGACAGGGGACGGGGAGACCCAGTACTTC	TRBD1	once	TRBJ2-5	TRBV6-2/TRBV6-3
CASSRLQGKNSPLHF	TGTGCCAGCTCTCGGCTGCAGGGGAAGAATTCACCCCTCCACTTT	-	-	TRBJ1-6	TRBV7-9
CASSPPGQRIINYGYTF	TGTGCCAGCTCACCCCCGGGACAAAGAATCATTAACTATGGCTACACCTTC	-	few	TRBJ1-2	TRBV18
CASSLSGTGDYTDTQYF	TGTGCCAGCAGCCTCTCCGGGACAGGGGATTACACAGATACGCAGTATTTT	TRBD1	-	TRBJ2-3	TRBV11-2
CASSPGQTNTGELFF	TGTGCCAGCTCACCGGGACAGACGAACACCGGGGAGCTGTTTTTT	TRBD1	-	TRBJ2-2	TRBV18
CASSLDLSPTDTQYF	TGCGCCAGCAGCTTGGACCTATCCCCCACAGATACGCAGTATTTT	-	-	TRBJ2-3	TRBV5-1
CASSLTGPYNEQFF	TGCGCCAGCAGCTTGACCGGTCCCTACAATGAGCAGTTCTTC	-	-	TRBJ2-1	TRBV5-1
CASRKSPTRGMNTEAFF	TGTGCCAGCAGAAAAAGCCCTACCAGGGGCATGAACACTGAAGCTTTCTTT	-	-	TRBJ1-1	TRBV21-1
CASSLAGSDEQFF	TGTGCCAGCAGCTTAGCGGGTTCCGATGAGCAGTTCTTC	TRBD2	-	TRBJ2-1	TRBV9
CASSLEPGQGYEQYF	TGTGCCAGCAGCTTGGAACCGGGACAGGGCTACGAGCAGTACTTC	TRBD1	-	TRBJ2-7	TRBV7-2
CASSRGTANHEQFF	TGTGCCAGCAGCCGCGGGACAGCCAACCATGAGCAGTTCTTC	-	-	TRBJ2-1	TRBV7-3
CASSPSGGPDTGELFF	TGTGCCAGCTCCCCGTCGGGGGGGCCGGACACCGGGGAGCTGTTTTTT	TRBD2	-	TRBJ2-2	TRBV18
CASSPGGPSSGANVLTF	TGTGCCAGCTCTCCTGGTGGTCCCAGCTCTGGGGCCAACGTCCTGACTTTC	-	once	TRBJ2-6	TRBV18
CASSMMRGIEQFF	TGTGCCAGTAGTATGATGAGGGGGATAGAGCAGTTCTTC	-	-	TRBJ2-1	TRBV19
CASREAGGSTDEQFF	TGTGCCAGTAGGGAAGCTGGGGGGTCGACGGATGAGCAGTTCTTC	-	-	TRBJ2-1	TRBV19
CSASPTGWGLVGNTEAFF	TGCAGTGCTAGTCCTACAGGGTGGGGTTTGGTAGGTAACACTGAAGCTTTCTTT	-	-	TRBJ1-1	TRBV20-1
CASSWTGFWEKLFF	TGTGCCAGCAGTTGGACTGGGTTTTGGGAAAAACTGTTTTTT	-	-	TRBJ1-4	TRBV25-1